These 16 T cell receptor beta chains share one sample of origin, sequenced in a study of shared T cell receptors in the human thymus. Sequencing used immunoSEQ multiplex PCR; TCRdb keeps in-frame clones, though not all of them. The sample has 600,000 or so clones, roughly 86% seen once. This same sample was also taken into another study, of human thymus T cells.

Sequenced sample: thymocytes. All receptors derive from a boy younger than two with a congenital heart defect.

The chain links TRBV5-1 to TRBJ2-5; TRBD2 matches 12 bases. This CDR3 has 17 residues. The trim removed 1 base at V and 0 bases at J, leaving 4 bases unmatched. Germline V CDR1 and CDR2: SGHRS, YFSETQ. CDR3 sequence (DNA): TGCGCCAGCAGCTTGAAAAGGACTAGCGGGAACCAAGAGACCCAGTACTTC. As protein: CASSLKRTSGNQETQYF. The entire variable domain, with the rest obtained from reference TRBV5-1 and TRBJ2-5, is as follows: KAGVTQTPRYLIKTRGQQVTLSCSPISGHRSVSWYQQTPGQGLQFLFEYFSETQRNKGNFPGRFSGRQFSNSRSEMNVSTLELGDSALYLCASSLKRTSGNQETQYFGPGTRLLVL.

The rearrangement uses TRBV25-1 and TRBJ2-5, with 7 bases matching TRBD2. The CDR3 runs to 15 residues. Germline assignment: CDR1 MGHDK and CDR2 SYGVNS. Trimming at V came to 7 bases and at J to 4 bases, leaving 12 bases not matched to a gene. Here the CDR3 DNA reads TGTGCCAGCACCGGGACTACTCTCTACCGAGAGACCCAGTACTTC. Protein: CASTGTTLYRETQYF.

This chain uses TRBV19 with TRBJ1-5; D not resolved. CDR1 is LNHDA, CDR2 SQIVND, per germline (reference sequence). V was clipped by 1 base and J by 0 bases, with 7 bases between them. The CDR3 consists of 15 residues. The CDR3: CASSIARFSNQPQHF. In nucleotides, the CDR3 is TGTGCCAGTAGTATAGCACGGTTTAGCAATCAGCCCCAGCATTTT.

The gene calls are TRBV19 and TRBJ2-1; D possibly corresponds to TRBD2 (5 bases). V lost 10 bases and J 2 bases, leaving 21 bases between the germline ends. The CDR3 is made up of 16 amino acids. CDR1 is LNHDA, CDR2 SQIVND, per germline (reference sequence). CDR3 DNA sequence: TGTGCCACCCAATCCGGGAAGCGGAAAACCTACAATGAGCAGTTCTTC. It translates to CATQSGKRKTYNEQFF.

The chain is built from TRBV28 and TRBJ1-1, with 8 bases matching TRBD1. The CDR3 spans 15 residues. The V segment lost 5 bases and the J segment 3 bases; nucleotides outside the gene matches: 8. Germline V gene sequence: CDR1 MDHEN, CDR2 SYDVKM. The CDR3 DNA follows: TGTGCCAGCAGTCCCAAGGACAGGGCCGACACTGAAGCTTTCTTT. It encodes CASSPKDRADTEAFF.

In its sample, this clone was seen once. V gene TRBV4-3 combines with J gene TRBJ1-1; 7 bases map to TRBD1. The ends lost 1 base at V and 4 bases at J; junction bases unmatched: 3. This CDR3 has 14 residues. The V gene's germline CDR1 is LGHNA and CDR2 YSLEER. CDR3 in amino acids: CASSQVSGGTEAFF. In nucleotides, the CDR3 is TGCGCCAGCAGCCAAGTATCAGGGGGCACTGAAGCTTTCTTT.

The rearrangement joins TRBV29-1 to TRBJ2-1; D is perhaps TRBD2 (6 bases). Trimming took off 6 bases at V and 1 base at J, with 13 bases between the two ends. Germline loops: CDR1 SQVTM, CDR2 ANQGSEA. This CDR3 spans 14 amino acids. CDR3 loop: CSVLSGYSYNEQFF. The CDR3 DNA reads as TGCAGCGTCCTTAGCGGCTATTCCTACAATGAGCAGTTCTTC.

The rearrangement joins TRBV14 to TRBJ2-7; 9 bases agree with TRBD2. V dropped 7 bases and J dropped 5; count of bases not matched to a gene: 6. This CDR3 comprises 13 residues. Germline CDR1 reads SGHDN; CDR2 reads FVKESK. The CDR3: CASNSGRVHEQYF. The DNA of the CDR3 is TGTGCCAGCAATAGCGGGAGAGTCCACGAGCAGTACTTC.

The V call is TRBV15, the J call TRBJ1-2; D is uncertain. V dropped 0 bases and J dropped 6 bases, with 8 bases sitting between them. Germline lookup yields CDR1 LNHNV and CDR2 YYDKDF (reference sequence). The CDR3 totals 13 residues. This CDR3 is CATSRDQINGYTF. The CDR3 coding sequence is TGTGCCACCAGCAGAGATCAGATTAATGGCTACACCTTC. The full variable domain, with the rest looked up from reference TRBV15 and TRBJ1-2, is DAMVIQNPRYQVTQFGKPVTLSCSQTLNHNVMYWYQQKSSQAPKLLFHYYDKDFNNEADTPDNFQSRRPNTSFCFLDIRSPGLGDTAMYLCATSRDQINGYTFGSGTRLTVV.

The chain has TRBV29-1 and TRBJ2-5, with D possibly TRBD1 on 5 matching bases. CDR1 and CDR2 from the germline V gene are SQVTM and ANQGSEA. The CDR3 has 13 residues. Between the trimmed V and J ends, which lost 4 bases and 3 bases, there was a span of 12 bases. CDR3 sequence: CSVGSTGKETQYF. CDR3 nucleotide sequence: TGCAGCGTTGGCAGTACAGGAAAAGAGACCCAGTACTTC.

The chain recombines TRBV5-8 with TRBJ2-7, with TRBD2 matching 10 bases. Germline V CDR1 and CDR2: SGHTS, YDEGEE. The CDR3 contains 16 residues. The V and J ends lost 3 bases and 0 bases, in that order; junction bases with no gene match: 6. In DNA form, the CDR3 reads TGTGCCAGCAGCTCAAGCGGACTAGCGGCCTCCTACGAGCAGTACTTC. It translates to CASSSSGLAASYEQYF.

This clone is a singleton in its sample. V gene TRBV4-1 combines with J gene TRBJ2-7, with 7 bases matching TRBD2. Germline CDR1 is MGHRA and CDR2 is YSYEKL. This CDR3 spans 19 amino acids. V lost 4 bases, J lost 3 bases, and 21 bases stayed unmatched. The CDR3 DNA sequence: TGCGCCAGCAGCCCCTTGGGGGAGGGCCCCAGGCCCCCGTACTACGAGCAGTACTTC. This gives the protein CASSPLGEGPRPPYYEQYF.

The J gene is TRBJ1-1, the V gene TRBV19; D ambiguous. CDR1 is LNHDA and CDR2 is SQIVND in the germline V gene (reference sequence). This CDR3 comprises 14 residues. The V end was cut by 2 bases, the J end by 2 bases, with 9 bases between. This chain's CDR3 is CASSIHGRNTEAFF. The CDR3 region has the DNA TGTGCCAGTAGTATACATGGGCGTAACACTGAAGCTTTCTTT.

V usage is TRBV4-2 and J usage is TRBJ1-5; D is possibly TRBD1 (6 bases). CDR1 and CDR2 from the germline V gene are LGHNA and YNFKEQ. The CDR3 covers 17 residues. V lost 0 bases to trimming and J lost 4 bases, with 16 bases between them. As DNA, the CDR3 is TGTGCCAGCAGCCAAGAAGCGTGGCAGGGGAGAAATCAGCCCCAGCATTTT. Encoded protein: CASSQEAWQGRNQPQHF.

CDR3 nucleotide sequence: TGTGCCAGCAGAGGACAGAGGGATTCACCCCTCCACTTT. Encoded protein: CASRGQRDSPLHF. The chain carries TRBV2 and TRBJ1-6, with D possibly matching TRBD1 (6 bases). Per germline, CDR1 SNHLY and CDR2 FYNNEI. The CDR3 covers 13 residues. V shed 6 bases and J shed 8 bases, with 11 bases lying between them.

This clone showed up just once. This rearrangement joins TRBV4-3 to TRBJ2-7; TRBD2 aligns across 9 bases. J gave up 6 bases and V 0 bases, and 15 bases lay outside the gene matches. CDR3 length equals 18 residues. Per germline, CDR1 LGHNA and CDR2 YSLEER. The CDR3 coding sequence is TGCGCCAGCAGCCAAGATCGGTGGGGTAGCGGGAGATCCGGCGAGCAGTACTTC. This codes for CASSQDRWGSGRSGEQYF.